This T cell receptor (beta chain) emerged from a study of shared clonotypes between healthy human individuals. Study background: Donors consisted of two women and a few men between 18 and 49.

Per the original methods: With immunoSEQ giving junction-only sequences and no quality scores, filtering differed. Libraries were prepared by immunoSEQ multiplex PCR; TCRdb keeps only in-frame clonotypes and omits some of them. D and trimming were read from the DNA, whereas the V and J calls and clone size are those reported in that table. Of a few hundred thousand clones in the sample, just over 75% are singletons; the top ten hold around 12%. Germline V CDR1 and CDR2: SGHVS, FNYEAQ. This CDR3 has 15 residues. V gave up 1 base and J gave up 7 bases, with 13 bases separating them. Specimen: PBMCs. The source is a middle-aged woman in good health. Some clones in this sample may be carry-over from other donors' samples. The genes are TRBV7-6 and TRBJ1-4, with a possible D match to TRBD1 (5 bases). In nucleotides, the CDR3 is TGTGCCAGCAGCTTAGGGCAGGGCGTCCGTGAAAAACTGTTTTTT. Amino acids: CASSLGQGVREKLFF.